This TCR beta chain comes out of a study of T-cell reconstitution after alpha-beta-depleted transplantation in children. Unique molecular identifiers tagged the TCRbeta library. TCRdb re-derived calls from the PCR reads in MiXCR, one entry per CDR3 protein. Among 200,000 or so distinct CDR3 sequences listed, about 6% were seen once. This clonotype was picked up many times. The sample here was PBMCs, taken before TCRalphabeta/CD19-depleted stem cell transplant. The receptor was isolated from a girl under two years old with combined immunodeficiency, due to receive a stem cell transplant.

CDR3 amino acids: CASSLVGLAGAHNEQFF. The CDR3 nucleotides are TGTGCCAGCAGCTTAGTAGGGTTGGCGGGAGCCCACAATGAGCAGTTCTTC. The V call is TRBV7-9, the J call TRBJ2-1; 7 bases fit TRBD2. This CDR3 comprises 17 residues. Unmatched junction bases numbered 11, after V lost 1 base and J lost 5 bases. Germline-derived CDR1 and CDR2 are SEHNR and FQNEAQ (reference sequence).